These 3 T cell receptor beta chains share one sample of origin, sequenced in a study of control samples from healthy donors and cancer patients. Libraries were prepared by immunoSEQ multiplex PCR; TCRdb keeps only in-frame clonotypes and omits some of them. Here the sample spans 150,000 to 200,000 clones, approximately 94% being singletons. Sequenced sample: blood. The receptors stem from a middle-aged woman in good health.

The V gene is TRBV7-3, the J gene TRBJ2-7; D call uncertain. Germline CDR1 reads SGHTA; CDR2 reads FQGTGA. The V and J ends lost 2 bases and 2 bases respectively, with 10 bases between them. The CDR3 spans 14 residues. CDR3 DNA sequence: TGTGCCAGCAGCTTAGTGCAGGCTCCCTACGAGCAGTACTTC. Translating gives CASSLVQAPYEQYF.

The rearrangement links TRBV10-3 to TRBJ1-5; D is uncertain. Between the trimmed V and J ends, which lost 10 bases and 6 bases, there was a span of 16 bases. The CDR3 length is 13 residues. In germline, CDR1 is ENHRY, CDR2 SYGVKD. CDR3 sequence reads: CATWLANRQPQHF. The CDR3 nucleotides read TGTGCCACGTGGTTGGCCAATCGTCAGCCCCAGCATTTT.

This clone was observed a single time. The V and J genes are TRBV11-3 and TRBJ2-3; no reliable D call. Trimming removed 4 bases at V and 2 bases at J, with 4 bases between. This CDR3 region has 12 residues. The germline V gene has CDR1 SGHNT and CDR2 YENEEA. The chain's CDR3 is CASSSVTDTQYF. The CDR3 nucleotides read TGTGCCAGCAGCTCAGTCACAGATACGCAGTATTTT.